Listed below are T cell receptor beta chains from one sample, sequenced in a study of blood T cell repertoires in COVID-19. Using immunoSEQ multiplex PCR, the repertoire was profiled, and TCRdb retains in-frame clones only, with some absent. The sample records 110,000 to 150,000 clones, over 75% being singletons. What was sequenced was peripheral blood. The receptors were sampled from a man aged 65-85 years with acute or convalescent COVID-19. Both conserved end residues are part of each CDR3. A D gene is named only where the DNA matches it firmly. Some rows mark clone size as missing; the rest say once, few, many or name a class of expanded clone.

j_gene	abundance	v_gene	d_gene	CDR3nt	CDR3aa
TRBJ2-2	.	TRBV6-5	TRBD1	TGTGCCAGCGAACGAGGGACAGATTACACCGGGGAGCTGTTTTTT	CASERGTDYTGELFF
TRBJ1-6	.	TRBV6-5	.	TGTGCCAGCAGTTACGCGAATAATTCACCCCTCCACTTT	CASSYANNSPLHF
TRBJ1-5	.	TRBV19	.	TGTGCCAGTAGTGATGACAGCCATAGCAATCAGCCCCAGCATTTT	CASSDDSHSNQPQHF
TRBJ1-4	.	TRBV5-1	.	TGCGCCAGCAGTGGTCAGGATAATGAAAAACTGTTTTTT	CASSGQDNEKLFF
TRBJ1-1	.	TRBV10-3	TRBD1	TGTGCCATCAGTGGAAACAGGGGGCGACGGGACACTGAAGCTTTCTTT	CAISGNRGRRDTEAFF
TRBJ1-1	once	TRBV6-5	.	TGTGCCAGCAGCGGAGATGGAGAGAGCACTGAAGCTTTCTTT	CASSGDGESTEAFF
TRBJ2-2	.	TRBV24-1	TRBD1	TGTGCCACCAGTGCTGCCGGACAGGGGGCAACCGGGGAGCTGTTTTTT	CATSAAGQGATGELFF
TRBJ2-5	.	TRBV18	TRBD1	TGTGCCAGCTCACCACAGGGACAGGGTACCGGTCAAGAGACCCAGTACTTC	CASSPQGQGTGQETQYF
TRBJ2-7	.	TRBV28	.	TGTGCCAGCACCCTCGCCCCCGGTGACGAGCAGTACTTC	CASTLAPGDEQYF
TRBJ2-1	.	TRBV10-1	.	TGCGCCAGCAGTGACAGACTAGGAATTGAGCAGTTCTTC	CASSDRLGIEQFF
TRBJ1-6	.	TRBV12-3/TRBV12-4	.	TGTGCCAGCAGTTTACTTCAGAATTCACCCCTCCACTTT	CASSLLQNSPLHF
TRBJ2-7	.	TRBV7-6	TRBD2	TGTGCCAGCAGCTCGGGACTAGAGTACCACGAGCAGTACTTC	CASSSGLEYHEQYF
TRBJ1-6	.	TRBV5-4	.	TGTGCCAGCAGCCGGGGGGGGTATAATTCACCCCTCCACTTT	CASSRGGYNSPLHF
TRBJ1-4	.	TRBV4-2	TRBD1	TGTGCCAGCAGCCAGGGTGACAGGGCGAATGAAAAACTGTTTTTT	CASSQGDRANEKLFF
TRBJ1-2	.	TRBV5-1	.	TGCGCCAGCAGCCCCGGACAGAACTATGGCTACACCTTC	CASSPGQNYGYTF
TRBJ2-7	few	TRBV4-1	.	TGCGCCAGCAGCCCTTGGCGGGCCTACGAGCAGTACTTC	CASSPWRAYEQYF
TRBJ1-4	.	TRBV27	TRBD1	TGTGCCAGCAGTTTACAGGGGGCAACTAATGAAAAACTGTTTTTT	CASSLQGATNEKLFF
TRBJ2-5	.	TRBV5-4	.	TGTGCCAGCAGCTTGGCCGGAGGGCCGCAAGAGACCCAGTACTTC	CASSLAGGPQETQYF
TRBJ2-7	once	TRBV11-2	.	TGTGCCAGCAGCTTAGGGACGGGGAGCTCCTACGAGCAGTACTTC	CASSLGTGSSYEQYF
TRBJ2-5	.	TRBV11-2	TRBD2	TGTGCCAGCACCGTCACTAGCGGGATATCCCAAGAGACCCAGTACTTC	CASTVTSGISQETQYF
TRBJ1-5	.	TRBV6-4	TRBD1	TGTGCCAGCATCAACCGGGACAGGGTTCGGCAGCCCCAGCATTTT	CASINRDRVRQPQHF
TRBJ2-7	.	TRBV28	TRBD1	TGTGCCAGCCAATGGACAGGGGGGGCATACGAGCAGTACTTC	CASQWTGGAYEQYF
TRBJ2-7	.	TRBV11-2	.	TGTGCTAGCAGCACCTACTACGAGCAGTACTTC	CASSTYYEQYF
TRBJ1-6	once	TRBV7-9	.	TGTGCCAGCAGCTTAGACCTCTCGACAGGCCCGGGTAATTCACCCCTCCACTTT	CASSLDLSTGPGNSPLHF
TRBJ2-3	.	TRBV3-1/TRBV3-2	TRBD2	TGTGCCAGCAGCCAAGATAGGAGCGGGGGCACAGATACGCAGTATTTT	CASSQDRSGGTDTQYF
TRBJ1-2	once	TRBV7-2	.	TGTGCCAGCAGCTTTATGAGCGGACGGATCTATGGCTACACCTTC	CASSFMSGRIYGYTF
TRBJ1-1	few	TRBV19	TRBD1	TGTGCCAGTAGTAGCAGGGGGCGCGGGATCACTGAAGCTTTCTTT	CASSSRGRGITEAFF
TRBJ1-5	.	TRBV28	TRBD1	TGTGCCAGCAGTTTCCCAGGGGGCGGCAATCAGCCCCAGCATTTT	CASSFPGGGNQPQHF
TRBJ2-5	.	TRBV11-2	.	TGTGCCAGCAGCGACAGGACTAGTTGGACCCAGTACTTC	CASSDRTSWTQYF
TRBJ1-1	.	TRBV5-4	.	TGTGCCAGCAGCTTGGGCAGGGGGAACACTGAAGCTTTCTTT	CASSLGRGNTEAFF
TRBJ2-3	.	TRBV30	TRBD2	TGTGCCTGGAGTTCAACTAGCGGGGGACCAGATACGCAGTATTTT	CAWSSTSGGPDTQYF
TRBJ2-3	.	TRBV5-6	TRBD2	TGTGCCAGCAGCTTTAGCGGGAGGGTCGGTACGCAGTATTTT	CASSFSGRVGTQYF
TRBJ1-1	.	TRBV28	.	TGTGCCAGCAGTTTACCCCAGAACACTGAAGCTTTCTTT	CASSLPQNTEAFF
TRBJ2-7	.	TRBV10-3	.	TGTGCCATCAGTGAGTCGATCGGGAAGGTAGCGGGACAGAACGAGCAGTACTTC	CAISESIGKVAGQNEQYF
TRBJ1-3	.	TRBV11-2	.	TGTGCCAGCAGCTTAAATTCCATCTCTGGAAACACCATATATTTT	CASSLNSISGNTIYF
TRBJ2-5	.	TRBV28	.	TGTGCCAGCAGTCAGCGTGGGAGGAAGCAAGAGACCCAGTACTTC	CASSQRGRKQETQYF
TRBJ1-6	few	TRBV27	.	TGTGCCAGCAGTTTTCAGGATTCACCCCTCCACTTT	CASSFQDSPLHF
TRBJ2-5	.	TRBV28	TRBD1	TGTGCCAGCAGTGATACAGGGGGCCCGGGTTCGTACCAAGAGACCCAGTACTTC	CASSDTGGPGSYQETQYF
TRBJ2-2	.	TRBV9	.	TGTGCCAGCAAACGCTCAGGGGCGAAAACCGGGGAGCTGTTTTTT	CASKRSGAKTGELFF
TRBJ2-3	.	TRBV7-3	.	TGTGCCAGCAGCTTAAGAGGTCCTGAAGATACGCAGTATTTT	CASSLRGPEDTQYF
TRBJ2-2	.	TRBV6-6	TRBD1	TGTGCCAGCAGACCCAACAGGGGGCGCGATGCCGGGGAGCTGTTTTTT	CASRPNRGRDAGELFF
TRBJ1-4	.	TRBV18	.	TGTGCCAGCTCCAGACTCAGGGATGAAAAACTGTTTTTT	CASSRLRDEKLFF
TRBJ1-4	.	TRBV27	TRBD1	TGTGCCAGCAGTCCTGGGACAGCCCTCATTCAAAAACTGTTTTTT	CASSPGTALIQKLFF
TRBJ1-5	.	TRBV4-2	.	TGTGCCAGCAGCCAAAACTCTGAGCAGCCCCAGCATTTT	CASSQNSEQPQHF
TRBJ2-2	.	TRBV18	.	TGTGCCAGCTCTCGAGACAGTACCGGGGAGCTGTTTTTT	CASSRDSTGELFF
TRBJ2-1	.	TRBV7-6	TRBD1	TGTGCCAGCAGCTTTACAGGGGGCGGATACAATGAGCAGTTCTTC	CASSFTGGGYNEQFF
TRBJ1-6	.	TRBV6-4	.	TGTGCCAGCAGCCAGACTCGGAATTCACCCCTCCACTTT	CASSQTRNSPLHF
TRBJ2-5	.	TRBV29-1	TRBD1	TGCAGCGGGATGACAGGGCTAGGGGAGACCCAGTACTTC	CSGMTGLGETQYF
TRBJ2-1	.	TRBV3-1/TRBV3-2	TRBD2	TGTGCCAGCAGCCAAGCTGGGACTAGCGGGAGGGTTGAGCAGTTCTTC	CASSQAGTSGRVEQFF
TRBJ1-2	once	TRBV20-1	.	TGCAGTGCTCCGGGAAGCTATGGCTACACCTTC	CSAPGSYGYTF
TRBJ2-3	.	TRBV5-1	TRBD2	TGCGCCAGCAGCTTTCTGACTAGCGGGAGTTTTCCAGATACGCAGTATTTT	CASSFLTSGSFPDTQYF
TRBJ2-5	few	TRBV6-1	TRBD2	TGTGCCAGCAGTGAAGCGCTTCGGGAGGGCTCGGCCCAGTACTTC	CASSEALREGSAQYF
TRBJ2-4	.	TRBV11-2	.	TGTGCCAGCAGCTTAGGCCAGGAAAACATTCAGTACTTC	CASSLGQENIQYF
TRBJ2-7	once	TRBV27	.	TGTGCCAGCAAGCAGGGGATGAGCTCCTACGAGCAGTACTTC	CASKQGMSSYEQYF
TRBJ2-1	.	TRBV18	.	TGTGCCAGCTCACCTTTGTTCCCAGGCAATGAGCAGTTCTTC	CASSPLFPGNEQFF